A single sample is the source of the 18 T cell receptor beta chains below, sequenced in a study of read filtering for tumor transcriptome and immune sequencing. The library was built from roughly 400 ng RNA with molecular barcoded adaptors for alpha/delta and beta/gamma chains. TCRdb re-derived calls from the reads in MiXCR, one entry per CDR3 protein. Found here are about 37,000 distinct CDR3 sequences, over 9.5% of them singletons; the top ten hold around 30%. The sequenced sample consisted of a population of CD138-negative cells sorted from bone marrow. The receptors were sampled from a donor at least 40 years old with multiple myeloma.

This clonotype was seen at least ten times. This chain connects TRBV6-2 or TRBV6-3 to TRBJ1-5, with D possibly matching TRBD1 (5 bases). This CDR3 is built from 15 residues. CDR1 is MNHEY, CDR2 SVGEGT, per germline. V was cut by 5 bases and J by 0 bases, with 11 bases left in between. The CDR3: CASSPGLHSNQPQHF. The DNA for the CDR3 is TGTGCCAGCAGTCCGGGACTGCATAGCAATCAGCCCCAGCATTTT.

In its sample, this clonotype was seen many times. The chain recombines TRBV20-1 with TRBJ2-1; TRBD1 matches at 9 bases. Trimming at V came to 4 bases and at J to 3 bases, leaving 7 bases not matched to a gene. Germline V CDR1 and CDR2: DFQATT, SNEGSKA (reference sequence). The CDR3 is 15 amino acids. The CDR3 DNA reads TGCAGTGCTAACCCGGACAGGGGTGACTACAATGAGCAGTTCTTC. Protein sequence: CSANPDRGDYNEQFF.

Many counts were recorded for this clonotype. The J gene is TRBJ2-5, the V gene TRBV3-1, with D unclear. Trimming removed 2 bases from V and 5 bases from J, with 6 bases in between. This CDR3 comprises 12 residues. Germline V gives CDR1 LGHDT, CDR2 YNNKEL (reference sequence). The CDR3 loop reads CASSQSPETQYF. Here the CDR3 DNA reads TGTGCCAGCAGCCAAAGCCCTGAGACCCAGTACTTC.

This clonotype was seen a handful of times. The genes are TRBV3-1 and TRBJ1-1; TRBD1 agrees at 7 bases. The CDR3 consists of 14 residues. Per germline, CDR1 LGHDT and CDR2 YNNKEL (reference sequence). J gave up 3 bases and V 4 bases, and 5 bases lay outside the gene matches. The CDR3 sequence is CASSRNRGDTEAFF. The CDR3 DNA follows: TGTGCCAGCAGCCGAAACAGGGGAGACACTGAAGCTTTCTTT.

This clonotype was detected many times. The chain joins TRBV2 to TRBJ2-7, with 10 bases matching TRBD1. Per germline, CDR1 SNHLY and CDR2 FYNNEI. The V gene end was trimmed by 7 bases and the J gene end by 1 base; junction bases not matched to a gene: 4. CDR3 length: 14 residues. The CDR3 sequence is CASTRDRGSYEQYF. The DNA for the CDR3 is TGTGCCAGCACCCGGGACAGGGGATCCTACGAGCAGTACTTC.

The DNA for the CDR3 is TGTGCCAGCAACCACGAAAGGGGGGAGCAGTACTTC. It is translated as CASNHERGEQYF. The rearrangement uses TRBV5-6 and TRBJ2-7; the D gene is possibly TRBD1 (6 bases). The germline gives CDR1 SGHDT, CDR2 YYEEEE. Between the trimmed V and J ends, which lost 6 bases and 7 bases, there was a span of 14 bases. The CDR3 is 12 amino acids.

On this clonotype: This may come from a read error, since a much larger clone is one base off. The CDR3 nucleotides are TGCGCCAGCCAGGATGGAAACACCACATATTTT. Translated: CASQDGNTTYF. This chain links TRBV5-1 with TRBJ1-3; no clear D. This CDR3 contains 11 residues. The germline V gene encodes CDR1 SGHRS and CDR2 YFSETQ.

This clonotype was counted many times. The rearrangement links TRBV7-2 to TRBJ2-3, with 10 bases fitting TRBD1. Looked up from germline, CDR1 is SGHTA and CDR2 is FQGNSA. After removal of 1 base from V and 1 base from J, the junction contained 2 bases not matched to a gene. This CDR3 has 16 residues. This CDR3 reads CASSLGGTGGTDTQYF. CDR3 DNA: TGTGCCAGCAGCTTAGGGGGGACAGGGGGCACAGATACGCAGTATTTT.

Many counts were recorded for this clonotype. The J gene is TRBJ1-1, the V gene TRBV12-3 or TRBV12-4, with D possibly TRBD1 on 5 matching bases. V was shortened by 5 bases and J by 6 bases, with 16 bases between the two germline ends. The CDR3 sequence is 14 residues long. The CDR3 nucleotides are TGTGCCAGCAGTCGACGCAGGGAATTGTCTGAAGCTTTCTTT. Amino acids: CASSRRRELSEAFF.

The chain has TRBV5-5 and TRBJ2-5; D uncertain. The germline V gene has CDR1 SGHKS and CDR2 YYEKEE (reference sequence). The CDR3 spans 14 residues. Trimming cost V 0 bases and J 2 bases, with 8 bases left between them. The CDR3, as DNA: TGTGCCAGCAGCTTGGCCGCGGTTCAAGAGACCCAGTACTTC. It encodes CASSLAAVQETQYF.

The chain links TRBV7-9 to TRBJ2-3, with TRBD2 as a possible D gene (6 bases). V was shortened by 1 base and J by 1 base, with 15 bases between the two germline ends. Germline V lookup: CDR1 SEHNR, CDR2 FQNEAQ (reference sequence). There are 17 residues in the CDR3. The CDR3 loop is CASSLGPYGGRTDTQYF. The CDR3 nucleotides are TGTGCCAGCAGCTTAGGTCCCTACGGGGGACGCACAGATACGCAGTATTTT.

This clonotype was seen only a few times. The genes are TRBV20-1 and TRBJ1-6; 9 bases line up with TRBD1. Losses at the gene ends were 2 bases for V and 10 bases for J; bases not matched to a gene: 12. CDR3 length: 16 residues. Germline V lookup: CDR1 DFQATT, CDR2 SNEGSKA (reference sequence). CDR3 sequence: CSARPRVGQGVSPLHF. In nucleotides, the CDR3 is TGCAGTGCTAGACCCCGAGTGGGACAGGGCGTATCACCCCTCCACTTT.

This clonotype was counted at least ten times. CDR3: CAWRTDGRNTEAFF. The CDR3 DNA follows: TGTGCCTGGAGAACCGATGGACGGAACACTGAAGCTTTCTTT. The genes are TRBV30 and TRBJ1-1; D not certain. This CDR3 has 14 amino acids. The V gene's germline CDR1 is GTSNPN and CDR2 SVGIG (reference sequence). Trimming pared 3 bases from V and 1 base from J, leaving 12 bases between.

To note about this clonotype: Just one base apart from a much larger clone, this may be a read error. The CDR3 reads CAGSSGGLTQETQYF. The CDR3 coding sequence is TGTGCCGGCAGCTCCGGAGGACTCACCCAAGAGACCCAGTACTTC. This chain connects TRBV11-2 to TRBJ2-5; possible D gene TRBD2, 5 bases. CDR1 SGHAT and CDR2 FQNNGV come from the germline V gene. This CDR3 is 15 amino acids long.

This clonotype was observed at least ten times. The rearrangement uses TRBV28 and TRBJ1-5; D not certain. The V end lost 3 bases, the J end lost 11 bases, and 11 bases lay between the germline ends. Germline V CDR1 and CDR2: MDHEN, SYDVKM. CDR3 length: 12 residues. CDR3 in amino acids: CASSLPQRTQHF. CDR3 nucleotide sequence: TGTGCCAGCAGTTTGCCCCAACGGACCCAGCATTTT.

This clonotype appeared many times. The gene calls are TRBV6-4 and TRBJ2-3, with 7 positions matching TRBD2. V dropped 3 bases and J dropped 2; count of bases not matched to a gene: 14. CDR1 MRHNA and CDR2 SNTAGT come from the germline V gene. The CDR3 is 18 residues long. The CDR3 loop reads CASSERAGRPTYTDTQYF. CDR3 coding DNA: TGTGCCAGCAGTGAGAGAGCGGGGAGACCGACCTACACAGATACGCAGTATTTT.

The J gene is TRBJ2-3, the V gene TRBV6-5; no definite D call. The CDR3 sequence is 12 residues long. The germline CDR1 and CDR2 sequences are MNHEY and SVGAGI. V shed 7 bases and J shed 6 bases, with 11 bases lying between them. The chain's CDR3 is CASTGPRDTQYF. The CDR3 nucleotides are TGTGCCAGCACCGGGCCTCGGGATACGCAGTATTTT.

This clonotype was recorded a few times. In DNA, the CDR3 is TGTGCCAGTACAGGGGGGACCTACGAGCAGTACTTC. Amino acids: CASTGGTYEQYF. The genes are TRBV19 and TRBJ2-7, with D possibly being TRBD1 (7 bases). V was trimmed by 7 bases and J by 2 bases, leaving 9 bases between them. Looked up from germline, CDR1 is LNHDA and CDR2 is SQIVND (reference sequence). CDR3 length: 12 residues.